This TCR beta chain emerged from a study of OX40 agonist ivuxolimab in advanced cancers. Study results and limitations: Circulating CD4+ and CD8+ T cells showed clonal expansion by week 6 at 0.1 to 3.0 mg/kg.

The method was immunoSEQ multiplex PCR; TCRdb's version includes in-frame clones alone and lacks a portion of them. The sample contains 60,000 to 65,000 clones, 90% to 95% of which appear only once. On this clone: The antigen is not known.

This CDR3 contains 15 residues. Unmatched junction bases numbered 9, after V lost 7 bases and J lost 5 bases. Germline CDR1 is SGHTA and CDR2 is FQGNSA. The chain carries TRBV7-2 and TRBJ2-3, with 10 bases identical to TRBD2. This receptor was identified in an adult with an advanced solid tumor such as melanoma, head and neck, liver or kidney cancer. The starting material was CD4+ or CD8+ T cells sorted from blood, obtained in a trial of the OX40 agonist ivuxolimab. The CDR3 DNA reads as TGTGCCAGCAACCAGCGGGGGGGCCTTGGAGATACGCAGTATTTT. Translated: CASNQRGGLGDTQYF.